Listed below are T cell receptor beta chains from one sample, sequenced in a study of blood T cell repertoires in COVID-19. Repertoires were generated with immunoSEQ multiplex PCR, while TCRdb's copy carries only in-frame clones and drops some. The repertoire includes approximately 150,000 clones, 60% to 85% of them detected once, and 8.1% sits in the top ten. The sample comprised peripheral blood. These receptors were collected from a woman aged 60 to 75 with COVID-19, enrolled during active disease. The CDR3 runs from the conserved cysteine through the conserved F or W. The D gene is left open where the match is weak. Rows may omit the clone size; those that give it use once, few, many or a size class.

j_gene | d_gene | v_gene | abundance | CDR3aa | CDR3nt
TRBJ2-3 | TRBD2 | TRBV24-1 | - | CATSDLPGREYF | TGTGCCACCAGTGATTTGCCGGGGAGGGAGTATTTT
TRBJ1-1 | - | TRBV28 | - | CASSYRVPNTEAFF | TGTGCCAGCAGCTACAGGGTCCCAAACACTGAAGCTTTCTTT
TRBJ2-3 | TRBD2 | TRBV27 | few | CASSLGLAGPPRATDTQYF | TGTGCCAGCAGTCTGGGACTAGCGGGACCCCCGCGGGCCACAGATACGCAGTATTTT
TRBJ1-4 | - | TRBV6-5 | - | CASSRGTNEKLFF | TGTGCCAGCAGCCGGGGGACTAATGAAAAACTGTTTTTT
TRBJ1-1 | - | TRBV6-1 | - | CASSERGSTEAFF | TGTGCCAGCAGTGAACGGGGGAGCACTGAAGCTTTCTTT
TRBJ1-4 | - | TRBV11-2 | - | CASSLVGGAYEKLFF | TGTGCCAGCAGCTTAGTGGGGGGGGCCTATGAAAAACTGTTTTTT
TRBJ1-5 | - | TRBV5-6 | few | CASSSGVDNQPQHF | TGTGCCAGCAGCTCGGGGGTGGACAATCAGCCCCAGCATTTT
TRBJ2-2 | TRBD2 | TRBV18 | - | CASSPTGGATNTGELFF | TGTGCCAGCTCACCAACGGGGGGGGCTACGAACACCGGGGAGCTGTTTTTT
TRBJ1-3 | - | TRBV30 | - | CAWKGAEYGNTIYF | TGTGCCTGGAAAGGGGCCGAATATGGAAACACCATATATTTT
TRBJ2-3 | TRBD2 | TRBV18 | few | CASSPTLTSGGSTDTQYF | TGTGCCAGCTCACCAACTCTTACTAGCGGGGGATCCACAGATACGCAGTATTTT
TRBJ2-2 | TRBD1 | TRBV9 | - | CASSALQGRSGELFF | TGTGCCAGCAGCGCCTTACAGGGGCGGTCCGGGGAGCTGTTTTTT
TRBJ1-3 | TRBD1 | TRBV5-6 | - | CASSLNRGRLGNTIYF | TGTGCCAGCAGCCTCAACAGGGGGCGCCTTGGAAACACCATATATTTT
TRBJ2-6 | - | TRBV7-9 | - | CASSSMGRVRANVLTF | TGTGCCAGCAGCTCCATGGGCCGCGTGAGGGCCAACGTCCTGACTTTC
TRBJ2-2 | TRBD2 | TRBV18 | - | CASSPGLAGVGGELFF | TGTGCCAGCTCACCCGGACTAGCGGGGGTCGGCGGGGAGCTGTTTTTT
TRBJ2-2 | TRBD2 | TRBV7-2 | - | CASSLGPGLADTNTGELFF | TGTGCCAGCAGCCTAGGCCCGGGACTAGCGGACACGAACACCGGGGAGCTGTTTTTT
TRBJ2-5 | TRBD1 | TRBV7-9 | - | CASSLLGTGSQETQYF | TGTGCCAGCAGCTTACTGGGGACAGGGTCTCAAGAGACCCAGTACTTC
TRBJ1-1 | TRBD1 | TRBV30 | - | CAWSGRDRGEAFF | TGTGCCTGGAGTGGCCGGGACAGGGGTGAAGCTTTCTTT
TRBJ1-2 | - | TRBV6-5 | - | CASSYGPAPQIYGYTF | TGTGCCAGCAGTTACGGGCCAGCCCCACAGATCTATGGCTACACCTTC
TRBJ2-2 | - | TRBV14 | - | CASSQYKNTGELFF | TGTGCCAGCAGCCAATACAAGAACACCGGGGAGCTGTTTTTT
TRBJ1-2 | - | TRBV11-1 | - | CASSLEQGRNYTF | TGTGCCAGCAGCTTAGAACAGGGAAGAAACTACACCTTC
TRBJ2-5 | - | TRBV4-1 | - | CASSPPNYFETQYF | TGCGCCAGCAGCCCCCCGAATTACTTCGAGACCCAGTACTTC
TRBJ2-7 | TRBD2 | TRBV6-5 | - | CASGREGTYEQYF | TGTGCCAGCGGGAGGGAGGGCACCTACGAGCAGTACTTC
TRBJ2-5 | - | TRBV6-1 | - | CASSEGSGQETQYF | TGTGCCAGCAGTGAAGGGAGTGGGCAAGAGACCCAGTACTTC
TRBJ1-5 | TRBD1 | TRBV28 | - | CAITGGARQPQHF | TGTGCCATCACAGGGGGCGCGAGGCAGCCCCAGCATTTT
TRBJ2-1 | TRBD1 | TRBV12-3/TRBV12-4 | - | CASSLPGQGKFF | TGTGCCAGCAGTTTACCAGGACAGGGAAAGTTCTTC
TRBJ1-4 | TRBD1 | TRBV5-6 | few | CASSTRQGEQNEKLFF | TGTGCCAGCAGCACAAGACAGGGGGAGCAGAATGAAAAACTGTTTTTT
TRBJ1-2 | - | TRBV24-1 | once | CATSDLNDHGGLYGYTF | TGTGCCACCAGTGATTTGAACGACCATGGGGGCCTCTATGGCTACACCTTC
TRBJ1-1 | - | TRBV18 | - | CASSPPGLMNTEAFF | TGTGCCAGCTCACCCCCGGGACTCATGAACACTGAAGCTTTCTTT
TRBJ2-3 | - | TRBV5-6 | - | CASSSRVSTDTQYF | TGTGCCAGCAGCTCCAGGGTCTCCACAGATACGCAGTATTTT
TRBJ2-3 | - | TRBV14 | - | CASPYLAYPRTDTQYF | TGTGCCAGTCCTTACCTAGCCTATCCCCGCACAGATACGCAGTATTTT
TRBJ2-3 | - | TRBV5-1 | - | CASSLEGGSTDTQYF | TGCGCCAGCAGCTTAGAAGGGGGTAGCACAGATACGCAGTATTTT
TRBJ2-2 | - | TRBV11-2 | - | CASSLVTGELFF | TGTGCCAGCAGCTTAGTAACCGGGGAGCTGTTTTTT
TRBJ2-5 | - | TRBV24-1 | once | CATSDEGWETQYF | TGTGCCACCAGTGATGAGGGTTGGGAGACCCAGTACTTC
TRBJ2-3 | - | TRBV5-1 | - | CASSLALNSRGDTQYF | TGCGCCAGCAGCTTGGCCTTAAACTCCAGGGGAGATACGCAGTATTTT
TRBJ1-2 | TRBD1 | TRBV28 | few | CASSLGTGLGYGYTF | TGTGCCAGCAGTTTGGGGACAGGGTTGGGCTATGGCTACACCTTC
TRBJ2-7 | - | TRBV5-1 | - | CASSLTDSYEQYF | TGCGCCAGCAGCTTGACGGACAGCTACGAGCAGTACTTC
TRBJ2-1 | - | TRBV2 | - | CASSETRGPYNEQFF | TGTGCCAGCAGTGAAACGCGGGGCCCCTACAATGAGCAGTTCTTC
TRBJ2-5 | - | TRBV19 | - | CASSIAGDAETQYF | TGTGCCAGTAGTATAGCAGGGGACGCTGAGACCCAGTACTTC
TRBJ2-3 | TRBD2 | TRBV4-2 | - | CASSQDSGSTDTQYF | TGTGCCAGCAGCCAGGATAGCGGGAGCACAGATACGCAGTATTTT
TRBJ2-2 | - | TRBV3-1/TRBV3-2 | - | CASSQGLVDTGELFF | TGTGCCAGCAGCCAAGGACTAGTAGACACCGGGGAGCTGTTTTTT
TRBJ1-1 | - | TRBV29-1 | once | CSVGTSFDTEAFF | TGCAGCGTTGGGACAAGCTTTGACACTGAAGCTTTCTTT
TRBJ1-3 | - | TRBV6-6 | - | CASSPREGSSSGNTIYF | TGTGCCAGCAGTCCCCGTGAGGGCAGCTCCTCTGGAAACACCATATATTTT
TRBJ1-1 | - | TRBV28 | - | CASRPVLTDPMNTEAFF | TGTGCCAGCAGACCCGTATTGACAGACCCCATGAACACTGAAGCTTTCTTT
TRBJ2-1 | TRBD2 | TRBV10-3 | - | CAIRGEFSGREFF | TGTGCCATCAGGGGGGAGTTCAGCGGGAGGGAGTTCTTC
TRBJ1-4 | - | TRBV23-1 | - | CASSHLRETPPTNEKLFF | TGCGCCAGCAGTCATCTTCGGGAGACCCCTCCGACTAATGAAAAACTGTTTTTT
TRBJ2-2 | TRBD1 | TRBV7-9 | once | CVALGGARTGELFF | TGTGTCGCCCTAGGGGGCGCACGGACCGGGGAGCTGTTTTTT
TRBJ1-5 | - | TRBV28 | - | CASRGGNQPQHF | TGTGCCAGCAGGGGAGGCAATCAGCCCCAGCATTTT
TRBJ1-1 | - | TRBV5-5 | - | CASSLALGGKTEAFF | TGTGCCAGCAGCTTGGCTCTCGGGGGTAAGACTGAAGCTTTCTTT
TRBJ1-2 | - | TRBV2 | - | CASSQTGEGGYTF | TGTGCCAGCAGTCAGACTGGGGAGGGGGGCTACACCTTC
TRBJ2-1 | TRBD2 | TRBV11-2 | once | CASSSVSGDNYNEQFF | TGTGCCAGCAGCTCGGTTAGCGGGGACAACTACAATGAGCAGTTCTTC
TRBJ2-3 | TRBD2 | TRBV11-3 | - | CASSLMLAGYTDTQYF | TGTGCCAGCAGCTTAATGCTAGCGGGGTACACAGATACGCAGTATTTT
TRBJ1-3 | TRBD1 | TRBV4-1 | - | CASSRAPGQGDGNTIYF | TGCGCCAGCAGCCGTGCCCCGGGACAGGGAGATGGAAACACCATATATTTT
TRBJ2-1 | TRBD1 | TRBV24-1 | - | CATSGDRGGDEQFF | TGTGCCACCAGTGGAGACAGGGGTGGTGATGAGCAGTTCTTC
TRBJ1-3 | - | TRBV5-5 | - | CASSPHGGLPSGNTIYF | TGTGCCAGCAGCCCACACGGAGGACTACCCTCTGGAAACACCATATATTTT
TRBJ2-1 | - | TRBV6-5 | - | CASSYGTGDEQFF | TGTGCCAGCAGTTACGGGACTGGCGATGAGCAGTTCTTC
TRBJ2-3 | TRBD1 | TRBV6-2/TRBV6-3 | - | CASSSPGQGAKDTQYF | TGTGCCAGCAGTTCTCCGGGACAGGGGGCGAAAGATACGCAGTATTTT
TRBJ2-3 | TRBD1 | TRBV11-3 | - | CASSLTGDLDTQYF | TGTGCCAGCAGCTTAACAGGGGATCTAGATACGCAGTATTTT
TRBJ1-2 | - | TRBV28 | - | CASSPKPLANYGYTF | TGTGCCAGCAGTCCAAAGCCACTAGCTAACTATGGCTACACCTTC
TRBJ2-7 | TRBD1 | TRBV10-3 | many | CAISGFDRGNEQYF | TGTGCCATCAGTGGGTTCGACAGGGGGAACGAGCAGTACTTC
TRBJ2-7 | - | TRBV30 | few | CAWSYSQGLRYEQYF | TGTGCCTGGAGTTACTCACAGGGCCTTCGGTACGAGCAGTACTTC